Following are 5 T cell receptor beta chains from one sample sequenced in a study of cytomegalovirus exposure and HLA in healthy donors. Both 60 Vbeta primers and 13 Jbeta primers went into the PCR. This table comes from immunoSEQ multiplex PCR, and its TCRdb copy is limited to in-frame clones, with some not included. This table lists 90,000 to 150,000 clones. Specimen: PBMCs. The receptor set was obtained from a man in his late teens or twenties in good health and CMV-seronegative.

The rearrangement links TRBV5-6 to TRBJ1-1, with D possibly matching TRBD1 (5 bases). Trimming shortened V by 3 bases and J by 4 bases, and 16 bases separated the two germline ends. The CDR3 contains 15 residues. Germline assignment: CDR1 SGHDT and CDR2 YYEEEE. CDR3 coding DNA: TGTGCCAGCAGCTGGGGACTGGTTTTGGTCACTGAAGCTTTCTTT. It encodes CASSWGLVLVTEAFF.

This sequence joins TRBV27 and TRBJ2-6, with D tentatively TRBD1 (5 bases). Trimming removed 6 bases from V and 0 bases from J, with 6 bases in between. The CDR3 totals 14 residues. Germline V gene sequence: CDR1 MNHEY, CDR2 SMNVEV (reference sequence). CDR3 region: CASRGLSGANVLTF. In DNA, the CDR3 is TGTGCCAGCAGGGGGCTCTCTGGGGCCAACGTCCTGACTTTC.

The CDR3 sequence: CASSQANLAGGIDEQFF. The CDR3 coding sequence is TGCGCCAGCAGCCAAGCTAACCTAGCGGGAGGAATAGATGAGCAGTTCTTC. V gene TRBV4-1 combines with J gene TRBJ2-1; 11 nucleotides align to TRBD2. Trimming cost V 1 base and J 8 bases; bases outside gene matches: 10. The V gene's germline CDR1 is MGHRA and CDR2 YSYEKL. This CDR3 has 17 residues.

This rearrangement joins TRBV5-6 to TRBJ2-7, with TRBD1 matching over 7 bases. CDR3 length: 14 amino acids. V trimming: 3 bases; J trimming: 2 bases; junction bases outside the gene matches: 5. From germline, CDR1 is SGHDT and CDR2 YYEEEE. CDR3 loop: CASSSTGTAYEQYF. The CDR3 DNA sequence: TGTGCCAGCAGCTCGACAGGGACCGCCTACGAGCAGTACTTC.

This chain uses TRBV28 with TRBJ1-2; TRBD1 matches at 7 bases. Germline V CDR1 and CDR2: MDHEN, SYDVKM. The CDR3 consists of 16 residues. V gave up 3 bases and J gave up 4 bases; unmatched junction bases: 11. CDR3: CASSLDRRGLGYGYTF. DNA of the CDR3: TGTGCCAGCAGTTTGGACAGGAGGGGGCTAGGCTATGGCTACACCTTC.